One TCR beta chain is described in this entry. Sequence at one end of the junction differs from germline and may be a read error. These data belong to a study of control samples from healthy donors and cancer patients. TCRdb keeps only in-frame clones here, not all; method: immunoSEQ multiplex PCR. The sample records some 410,000 clones, 80% to 95% being singletons. This receptor was obtained from a man aged 40-50 years with head and neck cancer. Sequences were obtained from PBMCs.

The CDR3, as DNA: TGTGCTAGCAGCTTAGAAAGGGGCGGGAATTCACCCCTCCACTTT. It yields the protein CASSLERGGNSPLHF. This chain links TRBV7-7 with TRBJ1-6; a weak D match, TRBD1 (5 bases). Germline assignment: CDR1 SSHAT and CDR2 FNYEAQ (reference sequence). CDR3 size: 15 residues.